This TCR beta chain was retrieved from a study of identical twins. Study-level points and caveats: Models underpredicted monozygotic twin sharing of out-of-frame TCR alpha.

This clonotype was picked up a small number of times. Its matching antigen is unknown. TCRdb used MiXCR to reprocess the 5' RACE reads, holding one entry per CDR3 protein. The table shows 700,000 or so distinct CDR3 sequences, with about 20% occurring only once. The CDR3 consists of 12 residues. Between the trimmed V and J ends, which lost 3 bases and 6 bases, there was a span of 9 bases. Each donor was a healthy Caucasian. This sample also appeared in a second study, on T cells expressing NK-cell markers. Per that paper: The authors derived TCR beta repertoires from sorted CD3+CD56+NKG2C+, CD3+CD56+NKG2C- and CD3+CD56-NKG2C+ T cells. Whether the expanded NKG2C+ T cell clones recognized HCMV remained unclear.

Specimen: PBMCs. The chain couples TRBV12-3 or TRBV12-4 to TRBJ2-7; D unclear. The sequence was obtained from a woman aged 18-35 years in good health. CDR3 residues: CASSLDDVEQYF. The CDR3 DNA reads as TGTGCCAGCAGTTTGGATGATGTCGAGCAGTACTTC.